This T cell receptor beta chain is drawn from a study of cytomegalovirus exposure and HLA in healthy donors. Germline V lookup: CDR1 MNHNY, CDR2 SVGAGI (reference sequence). CDR3 size: 15 residues. The ends were cut back, 5 bases at V and 3 bases at J, with 14 bases in the middle. It was with 60 Vbeta and 13 Jbeta primers that the PCR ran. The repertoire was sequenced with immunoSEQ multiplex PCR; TCRdb's copy has only in-frame clones and lacks some. The repertoire holds some 110,000 clones, roughly 68% seen once, with roughly 8.4% in the top ten. Sequenced input: PBMCs. The chain employs TRBV6-6 and TRBJ2-1; D is possibly TRBD2 (6 bases). This TCR was sampled from a man aged 25 to 40 in good health and CMV-seropositive. The CDR3, as DNA: TGTGCCAGCAGTCTAAGCGGGCCCGACTACAATGAGCAGTTCTTC. Translated, it gives CASSLSGPDYNEQFF.